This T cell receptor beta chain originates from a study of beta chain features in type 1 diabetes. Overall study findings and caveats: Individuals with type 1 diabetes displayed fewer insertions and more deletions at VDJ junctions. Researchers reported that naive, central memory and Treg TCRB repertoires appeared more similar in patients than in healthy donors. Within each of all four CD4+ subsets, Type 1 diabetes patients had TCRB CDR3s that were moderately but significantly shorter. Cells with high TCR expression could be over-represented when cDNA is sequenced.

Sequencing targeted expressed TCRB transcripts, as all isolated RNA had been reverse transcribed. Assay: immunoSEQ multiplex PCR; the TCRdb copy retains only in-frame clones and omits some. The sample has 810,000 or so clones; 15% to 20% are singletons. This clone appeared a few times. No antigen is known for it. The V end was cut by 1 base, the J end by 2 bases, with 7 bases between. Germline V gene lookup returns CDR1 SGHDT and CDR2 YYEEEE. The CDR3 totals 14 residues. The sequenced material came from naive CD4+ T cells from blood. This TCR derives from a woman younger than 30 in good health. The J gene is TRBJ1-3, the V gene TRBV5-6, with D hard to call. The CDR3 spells CASSLYQPGNTIYF. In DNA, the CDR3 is TGTGCCAGCAGCTTGTATCAGCCTGGAAACACCATATATTTT.